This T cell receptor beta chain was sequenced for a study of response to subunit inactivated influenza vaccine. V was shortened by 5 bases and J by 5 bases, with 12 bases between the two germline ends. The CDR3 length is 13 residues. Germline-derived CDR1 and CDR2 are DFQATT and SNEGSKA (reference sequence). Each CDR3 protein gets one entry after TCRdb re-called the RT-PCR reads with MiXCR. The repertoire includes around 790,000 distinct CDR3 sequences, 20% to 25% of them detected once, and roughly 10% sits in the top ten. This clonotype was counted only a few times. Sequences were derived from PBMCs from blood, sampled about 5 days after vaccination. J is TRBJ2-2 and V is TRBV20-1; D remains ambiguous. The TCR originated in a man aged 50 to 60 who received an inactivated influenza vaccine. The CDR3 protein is CSASQLATGELFF. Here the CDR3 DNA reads TGCAGTGCTTCGCAACTCGCTACCGGGGAGCTGTTTTTT.